Below, 21 T cell receptor beta chains from the same sample are listed, as sequenced in a study of Ad26.COV2.S vaccination and SARS-CoV-2 variants. Treatment described: roughly 18 received Ad26.COV2.S at low or high dose, single or two shots; roughly 5 received placebo; per-sample allocation not given. After the first vaccine or placebo injection, samples were drawn on day 63. Sequencing was performed with immunoSEQ multiplex PCR; in TCRdb, only in-frame clones are kept and a portion is missing. The sample holds a few hundred thousand clones, 88% seen once. Sample: peripheral blood, taken in a trial of Ad26.COV2.S vaccine versus placebo. Receptors originate from a person aged 18 to 59 who received the Ad26.COV2.S COVID-19 vaccine or a placebo.

This clone was seen a single time. The gene calls are TRBV9 and TRBJ2-2, with no clear D. CDR3 length equals 13 residues. Germline assignment: CDR1 SGDLS and CDR2 YYNGEE. V was clipped by 0 bases and J by 6 bases, with 6 bases between them. This chain's CDR3 is CASSVDQPGELFF. DNA for the CDR3: TGTGCCAGCAGCGTAGATCAGCCCGGGGAGCTGTTTTTT.

The J gene is TRBJ2-5, the V gene TRBV14, with D perhaps TRBD1 or TRBD2 (5 bases each). Trimming took off 4 bases at V and 5 bases at J, with 14 bases between the two ends. The length of the CDR3 is 14 residues. Germline V gene data show CDR1 as SGHDN and CDR2 as FVKESK. Written as DNA, the CDR3 is TGTGCCAGCAGCCGAACCGGGACGACGGAGACCCAGTACTTC. It codes for CASSRTGTTETQYF. Full variable domain (missing parts from reference TRBV14 and TRBJ2-5): EAGVTQFPSHSVIEKGQTVTLRCDPISGHDNLYWYRRVMGKEIKFLLHFVKESKQDESGMPNNRFLAERTGGTYSTLKVQPAELEDSGVYFCASSRTGTTETQYFGPGTRLLVL.

The chain recombines TRBV11-2 with TRBJ2-1; D is possibly TRBD2 (6 bases). Trimming took off 3 bases at V and 1 base at J, with 10 bases between the two ends. This CDR3 has 15 amino acids. Germline CDR1 is SGHAT and CDR2 is FQNNGV. The CDR3 DNA sequence: TGTGCCAGCAGCTTGGTAGCGGAATCCTACAATGAGCAGTTCTTC. It translates to CASSLVAESYNEQFF.

The chain uses TRBV5-4 and TRBJ2-1; TRBD2 matches at 11 bases. Germline trimming cut 0 bases from V and 5 bases from J; bases unmatched to any gene: 7. The CDR3 has 17 residues. CDR1 and CDR2 from the germline V gene are SGHNT and YYREEE (reference sequence). The DNA for the CDR3 is TGTGCCAGCAGCTTGGAGCCTAGCGGGGGGCCCGACAATGAGCAGTTCTTC. Its translation is CASSLEPSGGPDNEQFF.

V and J are TRBV4-3 and TRBJ2-3, with 11 bases that match TRBD2. Germline trimming cut 1 base from V and 6 bases from J; bases unmatched to any gene: 6. The CDR3 is made up of 16 amino acids. CDR1 is LGHNA, CDR2 YSLEER, per germline. The CDR3 reads CASSQVGPSGGDTQYF. The CDR3 coding sequence is TGCGCCAGCAGCCAAGTTGGTCCTAGCGGGGGGGATACGCAGTATTTT.

This clone occurred once. This chain links TRBV9 with TRBJ2-5; 8 bases agree with TRBD2. The CDR3 has 14 residues. Germline lookup yields CDR1 SGDLS and CDR2 YYNGEE. V trimming: 0 bases; J trimming: 3 bases; junction bases outside the gene matches: 1. As DNA, the CDR3 is TGTGCCAGCAGCGTAGCCGGGGGGGAAGAGACCCAGTACTTC. It is translated as CASSVAGGEETQYF.

This chain joins TRBV20-1 and TRBJ1-2; D not resolved. V was cut by 6 bases and J by 4 bases, with 3 bases left in between. CDR3 length: 9 amino acids. Germline V CDR1 and CDR2: DFQATT, SNEGSKA (reference sequence). The CDR3 reads CSAIYGYTF. CDR3 nucleotides: TGCAGTGCCATCTATGGCTACACCTTC.

This clone was seen just once. V and J are TRBV5-1 and TRBJ2-2; D could derive from TRBD1 or TRBD2 (6 bases each). CDR3 length: 16 residues. Germline lookup yields CDR1 SGHRS and CDR2 YFSETQ. V was trimmed by 4 bases and J by 6 bases, leaving 19 bases between them. Here the CDR3 DNA reads TGCGCCAGCAGCCGGGGGCACAACGGGGAGGCCGGGGAGCTGTTTTTT. It encodes CASSRGHNGEAGELFF.

V and J are TRBV11-2 and TRBJ2-7, with 10 bases lining up with TRBD2. Germline values: CDR1 SGHAT, CDR2 FQNNGV. V shed 5 bases and J 0 bases; nucleotides not matched to a gene: 4. This CDR3 is 15 amino acids long. The CDR3 sequence is CASSKLAGLSYEQYF. In DNA, the CDR3 is TGTGCCAGCAGCAAACTAGCGGGGCTCTCCTACGAGCAGTACTTC.

The chain couples TRBV20-1 to TRBJ2-3; D remains ambiguous. The CDR3 runs 11 residues. V was clipped by 3 bases and J by 6 bases, with 7 bases between them. Germline lookup yields CDR1 DFQATT and CDR2 SNEGSKA (reference sequence). The CDR3 DNA sequence: TGCAGTGCTAGCGGAAGGGATACGCAGTATTTT. Amino acid sequence: CSASGRDTQYF.

The chain couples TRBV7-6 to TRBJ2-4, with D perhaps given as TRBD1 or TRBD2 (6 bases each). The CDR3 contains 14 residues. Germline assignment: CDR1 SGHVS and CDR2 FNYEAQ. V gave up 5 bases and J gave up 4 bases, with 12 bases separating them. The CDR3 region has the DNA TGTGCCAGCAGCCGAGGGGGGCAGAAAAACATTCAGTACTTC. Translation gives CASSRGGQKNIQYF.

The chain combines TRBV7-6 with TRBJ1-2; 9 bases fit TRBD1. The ends lost 4 bases at V and 8 bases at J; junction bases unmatched: 5. This CDR3 has 13 residues. Per the germline V gene, CDR1 is SGHVS and CDR2 is FNYEAQ. The CDR3 coding sequence is TGTGCCAGCAGCTCCCGGGACAGGGCCGGCTACACCTTC. As protein: CASSSRDRAGYTF.

The chain links TRBV4-1 to TRBJ1-2; 12 bases are shared with TRBD1. V trimming: 2 bases; J trimming: 3 bases; junction bases outside the gene matches: 7. CDR1 is MGHRA and CDR2 is YSYEKL in the germline V gene. This CDR3 has 17 residues. CDR3 nucleotide sequence: TGCGCCAGCAGCCAACTACCGGGACAGGGGGCTCACTATGGCTACACCTTC. Amino acids: CASSQLPGQGAHYGYTF.

The genes are TRBV4-1 and TRBJ2-7; 8 bases map to TRBD2. The CDR3 loop spans 15 amino acids. Germline V gene data show CDR1 as MGHRA and CDR2 as YSYEKL. The V and J ends lost 0 bases and 4 bases, in that order; junction bases with no gene match: 5. CDR3 in amino acids: CASSQDSGGTYEQYF. The CDR3 nucleotides read TGCGCCAGCAGCCAAGACAGCGGGGGAACGTACGAGCAGTACTTC.

The rearrangement joins TRBV19 to TRBJ1-1; 7 bases fit TRBD1. Germline V CDR1 and CDR2: LNHDA, SQIVND (reference sequence). The CDR3 sequence is 12 residues long. After removal of 5 bases from V and 4 bases from J, the junction contained 1 base not matched to a gene. CDR3 in amino acids: CASSAGGTEAFF. CDR3 DNA: TGTGCCAGTAGTGCAGGGGGCACTGAAGCTTTCTTT.

The gene calls are TRBV3-1 (or the pseudogene TRBV3-2) and TRBJ1-6; D remains unclear. CDR1 LGHDT and CDR2 YNNKEL come from the germline V gene (reference sequence). This CDR3 spans 17 amino acids. Trimming pared 4 bases from V and 1 base from J, leaving 14 bases between. CDR3 bases: TGTGCCAGCAGCCCAACTGGGGTTCGGTCCTATAATTCACCCCTCCACTTT. Its translation is CASSPTGVRSYNSPLHF.

CDR3 coding DNA: TGTGCCAGCTCACCCCAGGAGAATCAGCCCCAGCATTTT. It specifies CASSPQENQPQHF. The chain couples TRBV18 to TRBJ1-5; D call uncertain. CDR1 is KGHSH, CDR2 LQKENI, per germline. Trimming took off 3 bases at V and 4 bases at J, with 7 bases between the two ends. This CDR3 region has 13 residues.

The rearrangement joins TRBV18 to TRBJ1-5, with D unclear. Between the trimmed V and J ends, which lost 3 bases and 1 base, there was a span of 7 bases. This CDR3 is 14 amino acids long. CDR1 is KGHSH and CDR2 is LQKENI in the germline V gene. The CDR3 reads CASSPTASNQPQHF. The CDR3 DNA reads as TGTGCCAGCTCACCCACAGCAAGCAATCAGCCCCAGCATTTT.

V usage is TRBV15 and J usage is TRBJ1-4; D may be TRBD1 (5 bases). Germline assignment: CDR1 LNHNV and CDR2 YYDKDF (reference sequence). Deletions cut 3 bases from V and 5 bases from J, with 13 bases between. The CDR3 has 15 amino acids. CDR3: CATSRQKGDNEKLFF. CDR3 in DNA: TGTGCCACCAGCAGGCAGAAAGGGGACAATGAAAAACTGTTTTTT.

V usage is TRBV19 and J usage is TRBJ2-1; 7 bases agree with TRBD1. The junction had 8 bases not matched to a gene; V was cut back by 0 bases and J by 0 bases. This CDR3 region has 18 residues. The V gene's germline CDR1 is LNHDA and CDR2 SQIVND (reference sequence). The CDR3 reads CASSIDLRQGFSYNEQFF. Here the CDR3 DNA reads TGTGCCAGTAGTATAGACCTTCGACAGGGATTCTCCTACAATGAGCAGTTCTTC.

J is TRBJ2-1 and V is TRBV30, with D maybe TRBD1 (6 bases). The CDR3 has 14 residues. Trimming removed 3 bases at V and 4 bases at J, with 13 bases between. Germline V CDR1 and CDR2: GTSNPN, SVGIG (reference sequence). CDR3 sequence: CAWSNRDIYNEQFF. Written as DNA, the CDR3 is TGTGCCTGGAGCAACCGGGACATATACAATGAGCAGTTCTTC.